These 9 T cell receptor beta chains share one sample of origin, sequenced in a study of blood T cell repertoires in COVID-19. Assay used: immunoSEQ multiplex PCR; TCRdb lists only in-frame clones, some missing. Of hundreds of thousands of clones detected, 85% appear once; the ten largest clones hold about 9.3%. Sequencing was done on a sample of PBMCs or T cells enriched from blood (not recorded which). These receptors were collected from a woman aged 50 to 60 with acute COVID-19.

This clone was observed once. The CDR3 DNA follows: TGTGCCATCACTTTCGACAGGGGGACGGGTGGCTACACCTTC. Protein product: CAITFDRGTGGYTF. The chain employs TRBV10-3 and TRBJ1-2, with TRBD1 matching 9 bases. The CDR3 length is 14 residues. V shed 7 bases, J shed 7 bases, and the junction held 10 bases outside the gene matches. CDR1 and CDR2 from the germline V gene are ENHRY and SYGVKD.

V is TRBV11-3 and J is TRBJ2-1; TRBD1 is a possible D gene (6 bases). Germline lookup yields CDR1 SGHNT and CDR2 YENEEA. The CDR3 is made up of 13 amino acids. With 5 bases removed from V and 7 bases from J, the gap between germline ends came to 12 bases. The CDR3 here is CASSLSGQNEQFF. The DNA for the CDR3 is TGTGCCAGCAGCCTGAGCGGACAGAATGAGCAGTTCTTC.

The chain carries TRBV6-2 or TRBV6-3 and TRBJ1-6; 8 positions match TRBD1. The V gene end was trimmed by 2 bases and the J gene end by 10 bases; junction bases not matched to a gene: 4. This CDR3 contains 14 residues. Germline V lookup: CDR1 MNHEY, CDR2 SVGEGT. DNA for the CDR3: TGTGCCAGCAGTTACACGACAGGGGCCTCACCCCTCCACTTT. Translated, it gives CASSYTTGASPLHF.

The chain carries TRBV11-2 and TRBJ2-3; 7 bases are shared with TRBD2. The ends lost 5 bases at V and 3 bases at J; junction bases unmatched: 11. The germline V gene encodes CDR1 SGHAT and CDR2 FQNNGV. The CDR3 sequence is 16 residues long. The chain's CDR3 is CASSPQGGSTTDTQYF. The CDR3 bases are TGTGCCAGCAGCCCCCAGGGCGGGAGCACGACAGATACGCAGTATTTT.

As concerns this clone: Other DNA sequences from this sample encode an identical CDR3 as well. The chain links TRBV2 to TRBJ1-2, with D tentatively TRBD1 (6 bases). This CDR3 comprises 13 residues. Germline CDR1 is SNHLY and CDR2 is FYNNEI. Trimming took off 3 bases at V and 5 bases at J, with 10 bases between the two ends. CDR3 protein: CASSETGVYGYTF. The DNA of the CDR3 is TGTGCCAGCAGTGAGACAGGAGTTTATGGCTACACCTTC.

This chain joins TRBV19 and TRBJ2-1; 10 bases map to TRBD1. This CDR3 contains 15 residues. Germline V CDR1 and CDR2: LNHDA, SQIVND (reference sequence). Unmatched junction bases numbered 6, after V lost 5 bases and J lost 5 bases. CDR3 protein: CASSLGTGANNEQFF. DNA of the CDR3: TGTGCCAGTAGTCTCGGGACAGGGGCGAACAATGAGCAGTTCTTC.

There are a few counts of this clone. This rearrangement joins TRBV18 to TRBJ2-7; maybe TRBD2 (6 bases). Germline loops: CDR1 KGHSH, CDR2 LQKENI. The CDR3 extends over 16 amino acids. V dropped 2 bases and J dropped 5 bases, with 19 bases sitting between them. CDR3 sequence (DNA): TGTGCCAGCTCACCAAGCGTCTCCGGGGGACGCAACGAGCAGTACTTC. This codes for CASSPSVSGGRNEQYF.

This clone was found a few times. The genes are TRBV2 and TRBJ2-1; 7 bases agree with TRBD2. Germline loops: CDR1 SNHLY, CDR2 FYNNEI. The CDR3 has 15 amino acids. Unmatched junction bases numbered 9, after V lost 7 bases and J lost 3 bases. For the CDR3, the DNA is TGTGCCAGCAACCTCGGGGGGACCTACTACAATGAGCAGTTCTTC. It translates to CASNLGGTYYNEQFF. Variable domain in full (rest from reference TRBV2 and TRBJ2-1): EPEVTQTPSHQVTQMGQEVILRCVPISNHLYFYWYRQILGQKVEFLVSFYNNEISEKSEIFDDQFSVERPDGSNFTLKIRSTKLEDSAMYFCASNLGGTYYNEQFFGPGTRLTVL.

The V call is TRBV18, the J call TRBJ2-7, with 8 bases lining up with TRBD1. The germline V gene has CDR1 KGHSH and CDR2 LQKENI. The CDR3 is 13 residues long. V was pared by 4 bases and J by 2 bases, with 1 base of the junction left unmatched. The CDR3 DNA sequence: TGTGCCAGCTCACTACAGGGGGCCTACGAGCAGTACTTC. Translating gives CASSLQGAYEQYF.